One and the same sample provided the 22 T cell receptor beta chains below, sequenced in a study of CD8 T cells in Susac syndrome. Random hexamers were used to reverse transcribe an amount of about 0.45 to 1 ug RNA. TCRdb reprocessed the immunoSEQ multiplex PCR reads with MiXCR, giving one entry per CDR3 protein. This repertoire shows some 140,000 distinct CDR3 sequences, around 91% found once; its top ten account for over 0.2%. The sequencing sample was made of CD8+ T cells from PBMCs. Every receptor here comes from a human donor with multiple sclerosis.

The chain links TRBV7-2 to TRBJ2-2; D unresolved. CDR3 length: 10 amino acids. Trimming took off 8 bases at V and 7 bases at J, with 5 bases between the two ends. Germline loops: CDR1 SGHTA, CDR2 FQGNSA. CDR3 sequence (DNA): TGTGCCAGCGAGAGCGGGGAGCTGTTTTTT. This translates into CASESGELFF.

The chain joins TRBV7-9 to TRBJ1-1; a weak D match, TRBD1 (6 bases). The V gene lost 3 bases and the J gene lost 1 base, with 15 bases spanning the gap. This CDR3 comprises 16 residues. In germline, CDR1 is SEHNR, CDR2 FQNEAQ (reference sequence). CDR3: CASSLVGGPPNTEAFF. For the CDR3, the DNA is TGTGCCAGCAGCTTGGTAGGGGGTCCCCCGAACACTGAAGCTTTCTTT. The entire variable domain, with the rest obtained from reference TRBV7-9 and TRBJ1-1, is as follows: DTGVSQNPRHKITKRGQNVTFRCDPISEHNRLYWYRQTLGQGPEFLTYFQNEAQLEKSRLLSDRFSAERPKGSFSTLEIQRTEQGDSAMYLCASSLVGGPPNTEAFFGQGTRLTVV.

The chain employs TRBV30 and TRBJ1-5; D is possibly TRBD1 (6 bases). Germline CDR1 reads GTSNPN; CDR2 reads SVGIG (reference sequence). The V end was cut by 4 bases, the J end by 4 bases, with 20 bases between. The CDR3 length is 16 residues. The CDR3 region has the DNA TGTGCCTGGACTCTAAGGGAAACAGGGAATAATCAGCCCCAGCATTTT. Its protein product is CAWTLRETGNNQPQHF.

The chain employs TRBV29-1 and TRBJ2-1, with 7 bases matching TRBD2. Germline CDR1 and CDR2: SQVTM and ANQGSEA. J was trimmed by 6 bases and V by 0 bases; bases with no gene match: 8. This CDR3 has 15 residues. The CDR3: CSVEDLTSRINEQFF. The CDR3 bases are TGCAGCGTTGAAGACCTGACTAGCCGAATCAATGAGCAGTTCTTC.

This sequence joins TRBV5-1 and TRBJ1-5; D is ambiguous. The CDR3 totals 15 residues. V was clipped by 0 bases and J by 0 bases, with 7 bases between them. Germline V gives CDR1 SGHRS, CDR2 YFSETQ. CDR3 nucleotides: TGCGCCAGCAGCTTGGGGCTAACTAGCAATCAGCCCCAGCATTTT. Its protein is CASSLGLTSNQPQHF.

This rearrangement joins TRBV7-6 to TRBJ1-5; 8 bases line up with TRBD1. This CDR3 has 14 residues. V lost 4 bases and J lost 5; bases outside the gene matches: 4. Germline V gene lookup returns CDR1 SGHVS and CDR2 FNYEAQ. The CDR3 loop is CASSSGQGDQPQHF. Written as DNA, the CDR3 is TGTGCCAGCAGCTCCGGACAGGGCGATCAGCCCCAGCATTTT.

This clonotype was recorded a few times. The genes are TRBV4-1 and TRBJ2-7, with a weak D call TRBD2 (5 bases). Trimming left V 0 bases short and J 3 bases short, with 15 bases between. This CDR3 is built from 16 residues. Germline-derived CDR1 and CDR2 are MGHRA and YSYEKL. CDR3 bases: TGCGCCAGCAGCCAAGAAGTTGTGGGAGTTTACTACGAGCAGTACTTC. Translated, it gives CASSQEVVGVYYEQYF.

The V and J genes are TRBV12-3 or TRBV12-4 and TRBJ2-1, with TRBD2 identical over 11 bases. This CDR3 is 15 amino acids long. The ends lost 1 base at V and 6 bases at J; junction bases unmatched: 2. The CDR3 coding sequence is TGTGCCAGCAGTTTAGATAGCGGGAGGGGCAATGAGCAGTTCTTC. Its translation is CASSLDSGRGNEQFF.

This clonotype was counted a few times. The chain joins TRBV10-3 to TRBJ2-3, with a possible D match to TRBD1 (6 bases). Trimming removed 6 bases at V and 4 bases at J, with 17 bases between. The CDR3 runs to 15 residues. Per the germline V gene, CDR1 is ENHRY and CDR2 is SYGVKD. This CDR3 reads CAISNPGEGSDTQYF. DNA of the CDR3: TGTGCCATCAGCAACCCAGGGGAAGGATCAGATACGCAGTATTTT.

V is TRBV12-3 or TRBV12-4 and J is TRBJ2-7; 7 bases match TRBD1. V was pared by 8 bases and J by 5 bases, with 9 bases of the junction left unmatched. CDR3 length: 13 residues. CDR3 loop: CASGGQIPDEQYF. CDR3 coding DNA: TGTGCCAGCGGGGGACAGATCCCTGACGAGCAGTACTTC.

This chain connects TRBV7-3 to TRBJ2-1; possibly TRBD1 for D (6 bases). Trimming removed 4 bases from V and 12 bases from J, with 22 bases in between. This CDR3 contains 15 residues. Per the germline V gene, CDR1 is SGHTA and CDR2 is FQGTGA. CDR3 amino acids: CASSSTRGHPSGQFF. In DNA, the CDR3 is TGTGCCAGCAGCTCCACTCGGGGACATCCCAGCGGGCAGTTCTTC.

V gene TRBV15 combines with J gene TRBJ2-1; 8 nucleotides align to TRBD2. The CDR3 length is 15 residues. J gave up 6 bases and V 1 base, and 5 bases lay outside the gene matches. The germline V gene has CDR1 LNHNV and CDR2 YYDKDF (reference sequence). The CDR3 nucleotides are TGTGCCACCAGCAGAGCACGGGAGGGCCTCAATGAGCAGTTCTTC. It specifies CATSRAREGLNEQFF. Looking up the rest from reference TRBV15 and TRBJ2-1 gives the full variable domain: DAMVIQNPRYQVTQFGKPVTLSCSQTLNHNVMYWYQQKSSQAPKLLFHYYDKDFNNEADTPDNFQSRRPNTSFCFLDIRSPGLGDTAMYLCATSRAREGLNEQFFGPGTRLTVL.

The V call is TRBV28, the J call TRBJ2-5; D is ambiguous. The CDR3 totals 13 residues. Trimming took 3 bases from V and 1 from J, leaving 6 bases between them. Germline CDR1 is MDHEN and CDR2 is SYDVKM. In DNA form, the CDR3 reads TGTGCCAGCAGTTTTTCGGCCCAAGAGACCCAGTACTTC. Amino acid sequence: CASSFSAQETQYF.

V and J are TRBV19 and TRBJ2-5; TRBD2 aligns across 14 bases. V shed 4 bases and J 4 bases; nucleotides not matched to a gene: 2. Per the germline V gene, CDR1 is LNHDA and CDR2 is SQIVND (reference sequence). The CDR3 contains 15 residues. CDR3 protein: CASSTGLAGGETQYF. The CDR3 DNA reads TGTGCCAGTAGTACCGGACTAGCGGGAGGAGAGACCCAGTACTTC.

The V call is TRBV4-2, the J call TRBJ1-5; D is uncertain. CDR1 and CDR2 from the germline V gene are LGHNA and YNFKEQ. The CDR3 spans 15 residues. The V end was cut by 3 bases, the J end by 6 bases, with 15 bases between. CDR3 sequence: CASSQTNGVTQPQHF. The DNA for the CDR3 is TGTGCCAGCAGCCAGACGAATGGGGTCACTCAGCCCCAGCATTTT.

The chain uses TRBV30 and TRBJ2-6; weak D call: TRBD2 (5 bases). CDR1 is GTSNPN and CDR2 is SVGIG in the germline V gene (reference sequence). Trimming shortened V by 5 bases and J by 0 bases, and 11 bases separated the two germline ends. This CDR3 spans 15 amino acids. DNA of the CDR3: TGTGCCTGGGAAGAGGGAACCTCTGGGGCCAACGTCCTGACTTTC. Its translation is CAWEEGTSGANVLTF.

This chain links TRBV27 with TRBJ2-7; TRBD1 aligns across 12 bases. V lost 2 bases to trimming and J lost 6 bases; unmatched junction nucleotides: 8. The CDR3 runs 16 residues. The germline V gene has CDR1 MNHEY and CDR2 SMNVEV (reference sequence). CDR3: CASSLQLGQGAGEQYF. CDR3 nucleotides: TGTGCCAGCAGTTTACAGTTGGGACAGGGGGCCGGCGAGCAGTACTTC.

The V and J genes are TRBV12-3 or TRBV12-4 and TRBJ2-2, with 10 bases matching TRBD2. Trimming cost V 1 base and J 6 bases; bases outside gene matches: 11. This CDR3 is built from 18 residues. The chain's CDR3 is CASSLEGLAGDGSGELFF. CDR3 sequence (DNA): TGTGCCAGCAGTTTAGAGGGTCTAGCGGGAGACGGTTCCGGGGAGCTGTTTTTT.

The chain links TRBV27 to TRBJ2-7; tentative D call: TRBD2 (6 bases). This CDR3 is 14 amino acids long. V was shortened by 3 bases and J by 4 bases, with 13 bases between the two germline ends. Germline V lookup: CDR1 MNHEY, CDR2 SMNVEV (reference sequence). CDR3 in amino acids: CASSLGGWRYEQYF. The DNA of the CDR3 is TGTGCCAGCAGTTTGGGGGGATGGAGGTACGAGCAGTACTTC.

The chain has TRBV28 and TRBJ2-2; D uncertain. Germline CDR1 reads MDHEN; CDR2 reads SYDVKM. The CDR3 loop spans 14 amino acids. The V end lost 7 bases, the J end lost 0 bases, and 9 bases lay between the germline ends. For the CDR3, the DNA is TGTGCCAGCACCATCGTTACGAACACCGGGGAGCTGTTTTTT. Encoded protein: CASTIVTNTGELFF.

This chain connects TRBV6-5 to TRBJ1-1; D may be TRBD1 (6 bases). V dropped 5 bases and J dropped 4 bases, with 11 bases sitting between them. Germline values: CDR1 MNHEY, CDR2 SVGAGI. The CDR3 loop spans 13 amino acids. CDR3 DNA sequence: TGTGCCAGCAGTCAGGGGTGGGGCACTGAAGCTTTCTTT. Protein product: CASSQGWGTEAFF.

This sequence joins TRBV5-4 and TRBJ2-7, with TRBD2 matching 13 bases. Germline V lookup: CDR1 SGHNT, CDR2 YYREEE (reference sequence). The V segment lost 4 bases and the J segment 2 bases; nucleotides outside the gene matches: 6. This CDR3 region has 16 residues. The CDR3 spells CASSVGTSGMPYEQYF. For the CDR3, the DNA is TGTGCCAGCAGCGTCGGGACTAGCGGGATGCCCTACGAGCAGTACTTC.